This T cell receptor (beta chain) stems from a study of vaccination and CD4 T cells after COVID-19. Study-wide background: Four females and six males made up the convalescents, with two Hispanic. The cells were exposed to overlapping spike peptides originating from SARS-CoV-2, HCoV-NL63, HCoV-OC43 and HCoV-229E for stimulation.

Regarding this clonotype: What it binds is not known.

Specified treatment: roughly ten-day PBMC culture with coronavirus spike peptide pools or control peptides (ViraFEST assay). It was before the COVID-19 pandemic (2011-2018) that the unexposed donor's CD4+ T cells were collected. Sequencing of cultured CD4+ T cell DNA used the Oncomine TCR Beta short-read assay. Via MiXCR, TCRdb re-called the PCR reads, giving one row per CDR3 protein. This sample has thousands of distinct CDR3 sequences, with roughly 43% found just once. Input material: CD4+ T cells from blood, cultured in vitro. This clonotype was obtained from a human donor in good health.

This CDR3 reads CASSSPLTRQGDEQYF. The CDR3 bases are TGTGCCAGCAGCTCCCCCCTCACTAGACAGGGCGACGAGCAGTACTTC. This chain links TRBV11-2 with TRBJ2-7; TRBD1 aligns across 7 bases. This CDR3 comprises 16 residues. Trimming removed 4 bases from V and 5 bases from J; junction bases left unmatched: 14. Germline V CDR1 and CDR2: SGHAT, FQNNGV. The entire variable domain, with the rest obtained from reference TRBV11-2 and TRBJ2-7, is as follows: EAGVAQSPRYKIIEKRQSVAFWCNPISGHATLYWYQQILGQGPKLLIQFQNNGVVDDSQLPKDRFSAERLKGVDSTLKIQPAKLEDSAVYLCASSSPLTRQGDEQYFGPGTRLTVT.